Reported below is one T cell receptor (beta chain). Its antigen is as yet unknown. The data are from a study of T cell responses to AZD1222 COVID-19 vaccine. The study, taken as a whole, reports: CD4 TCRs associated with vaccination spanned spike, dominating at 160-218 and 743-854.

The germline gives CDR1 MDHEN, CDR2 SYDVKM. The CDR3 has 16 residues. Trimming cost V 4 bases and J 0 bases, with 10 bases left between them. Sequencing used immunoSEQ multiplex PCR; TCRdb keeps in-frame clones, though not all of them. The table has under 150,000 clones, about 93% seen once. The V gene is TRBV28, the J gene TRBJ2-6, with D unclear. The sample consisted of peripheral blood, taken on day 0 of AZD1222 vaccination. The TCR was taken from an adult in good health. As DNA, the CDR3 is TGTGCCAGCAGTTCCCTCCAGATCTCTGGGGCCAACGTCCTGACTTTC. Protein sequence: CASSSLQISGANVLTF.